The following is a T cell receptor beta chain sequence with its context. Its matching antigen is unknown. The sample is drawn from a study of cytomegalovirus exposure and HLA in healthy donors. Regarding the study as a whole: A subsequent analysis found that TCR clusters from the first cohort also tended to co-occur in the 110 or so validation repertoires, with 90% to 95% of cluster scores above 0.

Assay used: immunoSEQ multiplex PCR; TCRdb lists only in-frame clones, some missing. The table has about 160,000 clones, about 82% seen once. With V trimmed by 3 bases and J by 7 bases, 11 bases remained unmatched. The CDR3 is 17 amino acids. The germline gives CDR1 MNHNS, CDR2 SASEGT. It was the 120-subject validation cohort, separate from the roughly 700-subject first cohort, to which the donors belonged. Sample: PBMCs. This clonotype was obtained from a man aged 25-40 years in good health and CMV-seropositive. The rearrangement links TRBV6-1 to TRBJ1-6; 8 bases are a match to TRBD1. The CDR3 spells CASSDIRGRLSNSPLHF. CDR3 DNA: TGTGCCAGCAGTGATATCAGGGGGCGGCTCTCAAATTCACCCCTCCACTTT.